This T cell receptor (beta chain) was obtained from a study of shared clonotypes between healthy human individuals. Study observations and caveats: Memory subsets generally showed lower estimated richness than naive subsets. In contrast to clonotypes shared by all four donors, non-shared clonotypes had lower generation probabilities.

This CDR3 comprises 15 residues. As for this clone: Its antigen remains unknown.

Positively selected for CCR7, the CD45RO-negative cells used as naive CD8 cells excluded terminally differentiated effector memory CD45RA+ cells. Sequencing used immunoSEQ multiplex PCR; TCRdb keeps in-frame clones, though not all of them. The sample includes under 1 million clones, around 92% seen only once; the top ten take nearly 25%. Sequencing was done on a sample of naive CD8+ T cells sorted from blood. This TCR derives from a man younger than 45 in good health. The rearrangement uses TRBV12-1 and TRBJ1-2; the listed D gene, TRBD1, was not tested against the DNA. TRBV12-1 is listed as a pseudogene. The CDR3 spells CASSHGQPLGYGYTF. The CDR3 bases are TGTGCCAGCAGCCACGGACAGCCCCTGGGCTATGGCTACACCTTC.